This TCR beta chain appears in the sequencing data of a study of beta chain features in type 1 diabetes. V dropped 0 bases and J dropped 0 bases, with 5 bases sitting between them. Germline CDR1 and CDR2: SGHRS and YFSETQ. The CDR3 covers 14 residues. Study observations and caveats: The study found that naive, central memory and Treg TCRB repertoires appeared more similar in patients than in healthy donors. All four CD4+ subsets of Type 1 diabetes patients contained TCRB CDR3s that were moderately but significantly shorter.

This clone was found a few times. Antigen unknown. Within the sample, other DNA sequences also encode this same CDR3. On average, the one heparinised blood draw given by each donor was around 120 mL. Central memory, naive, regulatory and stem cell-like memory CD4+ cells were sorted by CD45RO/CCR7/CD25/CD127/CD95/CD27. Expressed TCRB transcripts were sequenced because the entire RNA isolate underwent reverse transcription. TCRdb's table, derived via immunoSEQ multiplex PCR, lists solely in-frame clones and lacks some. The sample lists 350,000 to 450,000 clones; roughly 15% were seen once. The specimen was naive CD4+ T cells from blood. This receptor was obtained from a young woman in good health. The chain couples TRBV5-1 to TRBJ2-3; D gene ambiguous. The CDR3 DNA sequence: TGCGCCAGCAGCTTGGAACTAAGCACAGATACGCAGTATTTT. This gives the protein CASSLELSTDTQYF. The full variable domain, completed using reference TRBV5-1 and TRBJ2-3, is KAGVTQTPRYLIKTRGQQVTLSCSPISGHRSVSWYQQTPGQGLQFLFEYFSETQRNKGNFPGRFSGRQFSNSRSEMNVSTLELGDSALYLCASSLELSTDTQYFGPGTRLTVL.